This T cell receptor beta chain was captured in a study of technical replicates of blood from a few donors. The table came from immunoSEQ multiplex PCR; TCRdb's copy has only in-frame clones and leaves some out. Of more than 90,000 clones listed, roughly 96% are singletons. CDR1 and CDR2 from the germline V gene are SNHLY and FYNNEI. J was trimmed by 4 bases and V by 8 bases; bases with no gene match: 3. This CDR3 is 14 amino acids long. Sequencing was performed on T cells isolated from PBMCs. The receptor was isolated from a human donor in good health. The J gene is TRBJ2-1, the V gene TRBV2, with TRBD2 identical over 12 bases. The CDR3 DNA follows: TGTGCCAGCCGGACTAGCGGGATTTACAATGAGCAGTTCTTC. Protein sequence: CASRTSGIYNEQFF.